These 9 T cell receptor beta chains were all obtained from the same sample, sequenced in a study of T cell responses to AZD1222 COVID-19 vaccine. Profiled with immunoSEQ multiplex PCR; TCRdb holds only in-frame clones, not every one. The data show about 110,000 clones, about 88% seen once. The source was peripheral blood, collected on day 0 of AZD1222 vaccination. The receptor source for this set is an adult in good health.

The rearrangement links TRBV7-2 to TRBJ2-1, with D possibly matching TRBD1 (5 bases). Trimming pared 7 bases from V and 6 bases from J, leaving 19 bases between. Per the germline V gene, CDR1 is SGHTA and CDR2 is FQGNSA. The CDR3 has 15 amino acids. CDR3 sequence reads: CASITTGSTSNEQFF. DNA of the CDR3: TGTGCCAGCATCACTACAGGATCGACCTCCAATGAGCAGTTCTTC. Supplemented by reference TRBV7-2 and TRBJ2-1, the full variable domain reads GAGVSQSPSNKVTEKGKDVELRCDPISGHTALYWYRQSLGQGLEFLIYFQGNSAPDKSGLPSDRFSAERTGGSVSTLTIQRTQQEDSAVYLCASITTGSTSNEQFFGPGTRLTVL.

The chain carries TRBV24-1 and TRBJ2-7; D might be TRBD1 (7 bases). V lost 12 bases, J lost 4 bases, and 18 bases lay in between. CDR3 length: 13 residues. The germline V gene encodes CDR1 KGHDR and CDR2 SFDVKD. CDR3 protein: CASRQGGRYEQYF. The CDR3, as DNA: TGTGCCTCCCGACAGGGAGGTAGGTACGAGCAGTACTTC.

J is TRBJ1-3 and V is TRBV13, with TRBD1 as a possible D gene (5 bases). Trimming shortened V by 3 bases and J by 2 bases, and 8 bases separated the two germline ends. Germline assignment: CDR1 PRHDT and CDR2 FYEKMQ (reference sequence). The CDR3 runs 14 residues. CDR3 in amino acids: CASSLGRAGNTIYF. CDR3 in DNA: TGTGCCAGCAGCTTGGGCAGGGCTGGAAACACCATATATTTT.

The chain couples TRBV4-2 to TRBJ1-2; 9 positions match TRBD1. The germline V gene encodes CDR1 LGHNA and CDR2 YNFKEQ. The V and J ends lost 3 bases and 3 bases, in that order; junction bases with no gene match: 11. The CDR3 runs to 17 residues. The CDR3 spells CASSHSGQGESHYGYTF. In nucleotides, the CDR3 is TGTGCCAGCAGCCACTCGGGACAGGGCGAATCACACTATGGCTACACCTTC.

This clone was detected a few times. The chain recombines TRBV28 with TRBJ2-7, with D unresolved. In germline, CDR1 is MDHEN, CDR2 SYDVKM. The CDR3 spans 14 residues. V was cut by 2 bases and J by 4 bases, with 12 bases left in between. The CDR3 region is CASSLTGLRYEQYF. CDR3 nucleotides: TGTGCCAGCAGTTTAACCGGTCTGAGATACGAGCAGTACTTC.

The CDR3 bases are TGTGCCAGCAGGGGGGGGCTGTCGGTTCCCCAGCATTTT. It codes for CASRGGLSVPQHF. This sequence joins TRBV2 and TRBJ1-5; possible D gene TRBD1, 6 bases. Germline V gene data show CDR1 as SNHLY and CDR2 as FYNNEI. Trimming took off 6 bases at V and 10 bases at J, with 16 bases between the two ends. This CDR3 spans 13 amino acids.

The V and J genes are TRBV29-1 and TRBJ1-2; weak D call: TRBD1 (6 bases). The germline CDR1 and CDR2 sequences are SQVTM and ANQGSEA. The length of the CDR3 is 13 residues. V gave up 4 bases and J gave up 3 bases, with 12 bases separating them. CDR3 in DNA: TGCAGCGTTGGACAGGAGGCCGACTATGGCTACACCTTC. This translates into CSVGQEADYGYTF.

The rearrangement joins TRBV5-6 to TRBJ2-7; the D is unclear. The CDR3 runs 13 residues. Trimming left V 0 bases short and J 3 bases short, with 7 bases between. Looked up from germline, CDR1 is SGHDT and CDR2 is YYEEEE. The CDR3 DNA reads TGTGCCAGCAGCTTGGTCGGCAACTACGAGCAGTACTTC. This translates into CASSLVGNYEQYF.

The chain links TRBV4-1 to TRBJ2-1; D possibly corresponds to TRBD2 (5 bases). V was clipped by 0 bases and J by 0 bases, with 6 bases between them. CDR1 is MGHRA, CDR2 YSYEKL, per germline. This CDR3 spans 15 amino acids. CDR3 coding DNA: TGCGCCAGCAGCCAAGATGGGAGCTCCTACAATGAGCAGTTCTTC. Amino acids: CASSQDGSSYNEQFF.